Shown below are 5 T cell receptor beta chains from a single sample sequenced in a study of T-cell reconstitution after alpha-beta-depleted transplantation in children. A library of TCRbeta sequences, prepared with unique molecular identifiers, was generated. MiXCR, applied by TCRdb to the PCR reads, yields one record per CDR3 protein. This table holds a few hundred thousand distinct CDR3 sequences, approximately 30% found once. This sample comprised PBMCs, obtained before TCRalphabeta/CD19-depleted stem cell transplant. Receptor source: a boy under two years old with Wiskott-Aldrich syndrome, due to receive a stem cell transplant.

This clonotype turned up a few times. This chain joins TRBV5-1 and TRBJ2-7; D is ambiguous. Germline V gene sequence: CDR1 SGHRS, CDR2 YFSETQ. The CDR3 spans 15 residues. The V gene lost 0 bases and the J gene lost 1 base, with 11 bases spanning the gap. The CDR3 DNA follows: TGCGCCAGCAGCTTGGTAAGGGCCCCATCCTACGAGCAGTACTTC. Translating it yields CASSLVRAPSYEQYF.

The chain recombines TRBV28 with TRBJ1-1, with unresolved D. The V gene's germline CDR1 is MDHEN and CDR2 SYDVKM. The CDR3 loop spans 11 amino acids. The CDR3: CATGLNTEAFF. CDR3 nucleotides: TGTGCTACTGGGTTGAACACTGAAGCTTTCTTT.

This clonotype has more than one count but fewer than ten. This chain joins TRBV5-1 and TRBJ2-3; D is ambiguous. Trimming took off 1 base at V and 10 bases at J, with 19 bases between the two ends. CDR1 SGHRS and CDR2 YFSETQ come from the germline V gene. The CDR3 runs to 15 residues. The DNA of the CDR3 is TGCGCCAGCAGCTTGTATAGGTCGGGCTCGGCATCGCAGTATTTT. This sequence encodes CASSLYRSGSASQYF.

The table lists this clonotype with a few counts. The CDR3 sequence: CASTLGAGEGTDTQYF. The CDR3 DNA reads as TGTGCCAGCACCTTGGGAGCGGGAGAGGGCACAGATACGCAGTATTTT. The chain is built from TRBV7-8 and TRBJ2-3; TRBD2 agrees at 8 bases. V was pared by 7 bases and J by 1 base, with 10 bases of the junction left unmatched. The CDR3 runs 16 residues. From germline, CDR1 is SGHVS and CDR2 FQNEAQ.

This clonotype was counted only a few times. This CDR3 is CASSALLAGTGELFF. The CDR3 DNA reads as TGCGCCAGCAGCGCCCTACTAGCGGGGACCGGGGAGCTGTTTTTT. The chain uses TRBV5-1 and TRBJ2-2; TRBD2 aligns across 10 bases. The CDR3 is 15 amino acids. The germline V gene encodes CDR1 SGHRS and CDR2 YFSETQ. After removal of 4 bases from V and 5 bases from J, the junction contained 5 bases not matched to a gene.